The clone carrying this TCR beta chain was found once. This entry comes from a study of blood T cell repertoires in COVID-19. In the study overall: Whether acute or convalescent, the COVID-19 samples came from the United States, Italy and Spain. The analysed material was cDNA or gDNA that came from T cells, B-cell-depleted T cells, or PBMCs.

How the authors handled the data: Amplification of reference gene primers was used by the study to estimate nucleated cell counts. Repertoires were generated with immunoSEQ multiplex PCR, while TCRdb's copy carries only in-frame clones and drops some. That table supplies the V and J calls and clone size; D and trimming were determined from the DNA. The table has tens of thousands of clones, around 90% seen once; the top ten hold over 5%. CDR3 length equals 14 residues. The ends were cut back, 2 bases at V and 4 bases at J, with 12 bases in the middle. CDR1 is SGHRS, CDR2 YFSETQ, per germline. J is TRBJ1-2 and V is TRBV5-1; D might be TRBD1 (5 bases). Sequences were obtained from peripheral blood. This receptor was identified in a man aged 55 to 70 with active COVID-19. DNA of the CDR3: TGCGCCAGCAGCTTTTCACAGGAAGGCTATGGCTACACCTTC. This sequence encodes CASSFSQEGYGYTF.